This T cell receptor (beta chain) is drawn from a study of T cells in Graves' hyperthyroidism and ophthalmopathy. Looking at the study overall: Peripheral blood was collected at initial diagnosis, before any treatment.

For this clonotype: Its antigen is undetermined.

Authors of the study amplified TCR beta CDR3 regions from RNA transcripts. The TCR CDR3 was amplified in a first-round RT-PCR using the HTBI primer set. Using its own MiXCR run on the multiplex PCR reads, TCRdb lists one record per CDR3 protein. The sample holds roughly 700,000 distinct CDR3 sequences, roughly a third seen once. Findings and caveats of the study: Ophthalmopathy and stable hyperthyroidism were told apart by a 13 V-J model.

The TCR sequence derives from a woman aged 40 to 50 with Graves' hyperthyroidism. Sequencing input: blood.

CDR3 in amino acids: CASSLGAGGNTIYF. CDR3 DNA: TGTGCCAGCAGCTTGGGTGCAGGCGGAAACACCATATATTTT. The rearrangement joins TRBV7-2 to TRBJ1-3; the D is unclear. The CDR3 spans 14 residues. Germline values: CDR1 SGHTA, CDR2 FQGNSA. The V end was cut by 3 bases, the J end by 4 bases, with 10 bases between.